This is a list of T cell receptor beta chains from one sample in a study of shared clonotypes between healthy human individuals. This table comes from immunoSEQ multiplex PCR, and its TCRdb copy is limited to in-frame clones, with some not included. Of about 2 million clones in the sample, roughly 94% were seen once. What was sequenced was naive CD8+ T cells sorted from blood. Receptors originate from a man younger than 35 in good health. Both conserved end residues are part of each CDR3. The D gene is left open where the match is weak. The listing skips clone size in some rows; elsewhere it reads once, few, many or a size class.

j_gene: TRBJ2-7
v_gene: TRBV6-5
abundance: -
d_gene: -
CDR3nt: TGTGCCAGCAGTTACGACAGGGGAGGGTCCTACGAGCAGTACTTC
CDR3aa: CASSYDRGGSYEQYF

j_gene: TRBJ1-2
v_gene: TRBV19
abundance: once
d_gene: TRBD1
CDR3nt: TGTGCCAGTAGTATGGGACAGGTTGACTACACCTTC
CDR3aa: CASSMGQVDYTF

j_gene: TRBJ1-5
v_gene: TRBV28
abundance: -
d_gene: TRBD1
CDR3nt: TGTGCCAGCAGTGCTGACAGGGTTGGTCCTCAGCCCCAGCATTTT
CDR3aa: CASSADRVGPQPQHF

j_gene: TRBJ2-5
v_gene: TRBV10-3
abundance: -
d_gene: -
CDR3nt: TGTGCCATCGGGCAGGGCGTACAAGAGACCCAGTACTTC
CDR3aa: CAIGQGVQETQYF

j_gene: TRBJ2-7
v_gene: TRBV27
abundance: -
d_gene: -
CDR3nt: TGTGCCAGCAGTAACGGGAGAGGGTCCTACGAGCAGTACTTC
CDR3aa: CASSNGRGSYEQYF

j_gene: TRBJ2-7
v_gene: TRBV6-6
abundance: -
d_gene: -
CDR3nt: TGTGCCAGCAGTTCCTCACAGGGTTCCGGATACGAGCAGTACTTC
CDR3aa: CASSSSQGSGYEQYF

j_gene: TRBJ2-1
v_gene: TRBV6-5
abundance: once
d_gene: -
CDR3nt: TGTGCCAGCAGTTACGGGGAATACAATGAGTGGCAGTTCTTC
CDR3aa: CASSYGEYNEWQFF

j_gene: TRBJ2-7
v_gene: TRBV9
abundance: few
d_gene: -
CDR3nt: TGTGCCAGCAGCCCCCAATCCTCGCCAGGGAACGAGCAGTACTTC
CDR3aa: CASSPQSSPGNEQYF

j_gene: TRBJ1-1
v_gene: TRBV5-6
abundance: -
d_gene: TRBD1
CDR3nt: TGTGCCAGCAGCCCACCGGGCGGAGGGGGCCGCACTGAAGCTTTCTTT
CDR3aa: CASSPPGGGGRTEAFF

j_gene: TRBJ1-1
v_gene: TRBV18
abundance: -
d_gene: TRBD1
CDR3nt: TGTGCCAGCTCACATAGCCCGGGACAGGGCCACATGAACACTGAAGCTTTCTTT
CDR3aa: CASSHSPGQGHMNTEAFF

j_gene: TRBJ2-5
v_gene: TRBV13
abundance: -
d_gene: -
CDR3nt: TGTGCCAGCAGCAATCTCGCCGAAGAGACCCAGTACTTC
CDR3aa: CASSNLAEETQYF